The next 22 T cell receptor beta chains were all read from a single sample in a study of blood T cell repertoires in COVID-19. Profiled with immunoSEQ multiplex PCR; TCRdb holds only in-frame clones, not every one. Among roughly 100,000 clones listed, about 90% were seen once. The sequenced sample was peripheral blood. Receptors were obtained from a human donor with COVID-19, enrolled during active disease. The donor label of this sample is uncertain.

The chain joins TRBV7-2 to TRBJ1-5; weak D call: TRBD1 (5 bases). Germline loops: CDR1 SGHTA, CDR2 FQGNSA. The CDR3 has 13 residues. V was shortened by 5 bases and J by 5 bases, with 10 bases between the two germline ends. CDR3 nucleotides: TGTGCCAGCAGCGCCCAAGGGGATCAGCCCCAGCATTTT. It encodes CASSAQGDQPQHF.

The chain has TRBV7-3 and TRBJ1-1; 10 nucleotides match TRBD1. The CDR3 consists of 13 residues. Germline V gene data show CDR1 as SGHTA and CDR2 as FQGTGA. Trimming took 3 bases from V and 7 from J; bases not matched to a gene: 2. CDR3 loop: CASSLGQGIEAFF. DNA of the CDR3: TGTGCCAGCAGCTTGGGACAGGGGATTGAAGCTTTCTTT.

V and J are TRBV20-1 and TRBJ1-1, with D hard to call. The CDR3 totals 11 residues. In germline, CDR1 is DFQATT, CDR2 SNEGSKA (reference sequence). Deletions cut 6 bases from V and 8 bases from J, with 13 bases between. The CDR3 coding sequence is TGCAGTGCCGCGAGGACGGGGGAAGCTTTCTTT. This gives the protein CSAARTGEAFF.

The rearrangement uses TRBV9 and TRBJ2-5; 8 positions match TRBD2. J gave up 2 bases and V 3 bases, and 6 bases lay outside the gene matches. The CDR3 consists of 15 residues. Germline assignment: CDR1 SGDLS and CDR2 YYNGEE. The CDR3 region has the DNA TGTGCCAGCAGCGCGTTCGCGGGGGGACAAGAGACCCAGTACTTC. It specifies CASSAFAGGQETQYF. Together with reference TRBV9 and TRBJ2-5, the CDR3 gives the full variable domain: DSGVTQTPKHLITATGQRVTLRCSPRSGDLSVYWYQQSLDQGLQFLIQYYNGEERAKGNILERFSAQQFPDLHSELNLSSLELGDSALYFCASSAFAGGQETQYFGPGTRLLVL.

The chain has TRBV11-2 and TRBJ2-7, with 8 bases that match TRBD2. This CDR3 is built from 14 residues. The germline V gene has CDR1 SGHAT and CDR2 FQNNGV. With 5 bases clipped from V and 2 bases from J, the junction kept 5 bases outside the gene matches. The CDR3 nucleotides read TGTGCCAGCAGCACCCCGCGGGGGGCCTACGAGCAGTACTTC. It translates to CASSTPRGAYEQYF.

The genes are TRBV4-1 and TRBJ1-5; D is undetermined. The V end was cut by 3 bases, the J end by 4 bases, with 19 bases between. The CDR3 has 17 residues. CDR1 and CDR2 from the germline V gene are MGHRA and YSYEKL. In DNA form, the CDR3 reads TGCGCCAGCAGCCACCGGCCATGGAGGACCCCAAATCAGCCCCAGCATTTT. It translates to CASSHRPWRTPNQPQHF.

The sample holds one count of this clone. This chain uses TRBV6-5 with TRBJ2-7; 7 bases are shared with TRBD1. The germline gives CDR1 MNHEY, CDR2 SVGAGI. The CDR3 runs 15 residues. J gave up 5 bases and V 4 bases, and 11 bases lay outside the gene matches. CDR3 bases: TGTGCCAGCAGTTTGGGGACAGTCAGGCCTAACGAGCAGTACTTC. This encodes CASSLGTVRPNEQYF.

The rearrangement uses TRBV2 and TRBJ2-2; TRBD2 matches at 11 bases. The CDR3 loop spans 14 amino acids. Germline V lookup: CDR1 SNHLY, CDR2 FYNNEI. Trimming took 5 bases from V and 7 from J; bases not matched to a gene: 3. CDR3: CASSMGLAVGELFF. The CDR3 nucleotides read TGTGCCAGCAGTATGGGACTAGCGGTCGGGGAGCTGTTTTTT. Based on the CDR3 plus reference TRBV2 and TRBJ2-2, the full variable domain is EPEVTQTPSHQVTQMGQEVILRCVPISNHLYFYWYRQILGQKVEFLVSFYNNEISEKSEIFDDQFSVERPDGSNFTLKIRSTKLEDSAMYFCASSMGLAVGELFFGEGSRLTVL.

The genes are TRBV20-1 and TRBJ2-1; perhaps TRBD1 as D (5 bases). The CDR3 has 13 amino acids. V shed 3 bases and J shed 9 bases, with 15 bases lying between them. The germline V gene encodes CDR1 DFQATT and CDR2 SNEGSKA (reference sequence). The CDR3 loop is CSASRATGSEQFF. DNA of the CDR3: TGCAGTGCTAGTCGGGCCACAGGCAGTGAGCAGTTCTTC.

J is TRBJ1-2 and V is TRBV5-1; D possibly corresponds to TRBD1 (5 bases). CDR1 and CDR2 (germline): SGHRS, YFSETQ. The CDR3 spans 14 residues. V was trimmed by 3 bases and J by 5 bases, leaving 14 bases between them. The CDR3 nucleotides are TGCGCCAGCAGCTCCCCCCTTGGGGGGTATGGCTACACCTTC. It translates to CASSSPLGGYGYTF.

Written as DNA, the CDR3 is TGCGCCAGCAGTAGCGGGAGGGCCTACGAGCAGTACTTC. Its translation: CASSSGRAYEQYF. J is TRBJ2-7 and V is TRBV10-1, with TRBD2 matching 10 bases. The CDR3 has 13 amino acids. Germline V gives CDR1 WNHNN, CDR2 SYGVQD (reference sequence). J was trimmed by 2 bases and V by 5 bases; bases with no gene match: 0.

The chain carries TRBV6-5 and TRBJ2-3, with 13 bases lining up with TRBD2. The CDR3 is made up of 16 amino acids. V lost 0 bases to trimming and J lost 7 bases; unmatched junction nucleotides: 4. The germline CDR1 and CDR2 sequences are MNHEY and SVGAGI. The chain's CDR3 is CASSYSGLAGPYTQYF. CDR3 sequence (DNA): TGTGCCAGCAGTTACTCGGGACTAGCGGGGCCCTATACGCAGTATTTT.

V and J are TRBV4-1 and TRBJ1-2, with D perhaps TRBD1 (5 bases). The CDR3 consists of 14 residues. With 4 bases removed from V and 4 bases from J, the gap between germline ends came to 13 bases. Germline loops: CDR1 MGHRA, CDR2 YSYEKL. The CDR3 coding sequence is TGCGCCAGCAGCCCGGGACTGACCTTCTATGGCTACACCTTC. Residues: CASSPGLTFYGYTF.

The chain employs TRBV4-1 and TRBJ1-1; D is unresolved. CDR3 length equals 17 residues. V was clipped by 2 bases and J by 6 bases, with 22 bases between them. CDR1 is MGHRA and CDR2 is YSYEKL in the germline V gene. CDR3 DNA: TGCGCCAGCAGCCAACGACACCAGGTCGGTGTTTTCCCTGAAGCTTTCTTT. As protein: CASSQRHQVGVFPEAFF.

The gene calls are TRBV7-3 and TRBJ1-1; D is possibly TRBD1 (6 bases). The V end lost 5 bases, the J end lost 0 bases, and 10 bases lay between the germline ends. The V gene's germline CDR1 is SGHTA and CDR2 FQGTGA. The CDR3 covers 14 residues. This CDR3 reads CASSSGQMNTEAFF. The CDR3 region has the DNA TGTGCCAGCAGCAGCGGACAGATGAACACTGAAGCTTTCTTT.

This chain connects TRBV9 to TRBJ2-7, with 8 bases aligning to TRBD2. J lost 3 bases, V lost 4 bases, and 9 bases had no gene match. The germline CDR1 and CDR2 sequences are SGDLS and YYNGEE. The CDR3 runs 15 residues. This CDR3 reads CASSPGAGGLYEQYF. CDR3 DNA sequence: TGTGCCAGCAGCCCTGGGGCGGGGGGCCTCTACGAGCAGTACTTC.

J is TRBJ1-6 and V is TRBV6-5; D might be TRBD1 (5 bases). The CDR3 runs 15 residues. The germline V gene has CDR1 MNHEY and CDR2 SVGAGI. V was clipped by 7 bases and J by 3 bases, with 13 bases between them. CDR3 bases: TGTGCCAGCACTCCCTTCGACAGCTATAATTCACCCCTCCACTTT. The encoded protein is CASTPFDSYNSPLHF.

The rearrangement joins TRBV5-4 to TRBJ2-7; 11 bases line up with TRBD2. The CDR3 contains 15 residues. From germline, CDR1 is SGHNT and CDR2 YYREEE (reference sequence). V dropped 4 bases and J dropped 6; count of bases not matched to a gene: 9. The CDR3 is CASSEGLADYFEQYF. CDR3 in DNA: TGTGCCAGCAGCGAGGGACTAGCGGACTACTTCGAGCAGTACTTC.

The chain employs TRBV19 and TRBJ1-6; 8 bases fit TRBD1. CDR1 and CDR2 (germline): LNHDA, SQIVND (reference sequence). Losses at the gene ends were 5 bases for V and 6 bases for J; bases not matched to a gene: 15. The length of the CDR3 is 18 residues. CDR3 in DNA: TGTGCCAGTAGTGCGGACAGGGTCAACCCACGGACTAATTCACCCCTCCACTTT. This sequence encodes CASSADRVNPRTNSPLHF.

The chain carries TRBV7-6 and TRBJ2-7; 7 nucleotides agree with TRBD1. This CDR3 is built from 14 residues. Germline V CDR1 and CDR2: SGHVS, FNYEAQ. J was trimmed by 3 bases and V by 1 base; bases with no gene match: 3. The CDR3 loop reads CASSLGGQNYEQYF. Written as DNA, the CDR3 is TGTGCCAGCAGCTTAGGGGGACAGAACTACGAGCAGTACTTC.

This clone has at least ten counts. The CDR3 DNA reads TGTGCCAGCAGCTTGGGAGGGGACTGGGATGAAAAACTGTTTTTT. This translates into CASSLGGDWDEKLFF. The chain combines TRBV5-6 with TRBJ1-4; possible D gene TRBD1, 5 bases. The germline V gene encodes CDR1 SGHDT and CDR2 YYEEEE. The CDR3 contains 15 residues. The V and J ends lost 0 bases and 6 bases respectively, with 12 bases between them.

This rearrangement joins TRBV19 to TRBJ2-7; 8 bases match TRBD1. The CDR3 length is 15 residues. Germline V CDR1 and CDR2: LNHDA, SQIVND (reference sequence). The ends lost 1 base at V and 5 bases at J; junction bases unmatched: 7. The CDR3 DNA is TGTGCCAGTAGTATAGGGACAGGGTTAGGTCACGAGCAGTACTTC. Its translation: CASSIGTGLGHEQYF. Supplemented by reference TRBV19 and TRBJ2-7, the full variable domain reads DGGITQSPKYLFRKEGQNVTLSCEQNLNHDAMYWYRQDPGQGLRLIYYSQIVNDFQKGDIAEGYSVSREKKESFPLTVTSAQKNPTAFYLCASSIGTGLGHEQYFGPGTRLTVT.